The TCR beta chain described here comes from a study of blood T cell repertoires in COVID-19. Background on the study: Specimens from acute and convalescent COVID-19 originated in the United States, Italy and Spain.

In the source study's methods: Amplification of reference gene primers was used by the study to estimate nucleated cell counts. The protocol was immunoSEQ multiplex PCR, while the TCRdb copy is restricted to in-frame clones and leaves out a portion. V and J calls and clone size are given by that table; D and trimming were obtained from the DNA. The profile covers 200,000 to 300,000 clones, with about 93% appearing a single time and 0.83% taken by the ten largest. Trimming removed 1 base at V and 9 bases at J, with 16 bases between. This CDR3 spans 15 amino acids. Germline CDR1 is SGHNT and CDR2 is YENEEA.

The sequence came from a man aged 30-40 years with COVID-19, enrolled during active disease. The chain couples TRBV11-3 to TRBJ2-1; possibly TRBD2 for D (7 bases). The material sequenced was peripheral blood. The CDR3 here is CASSLGGGLGSEQFF. CDR3 coding DNA: TGTGCCAGCAGCTTAGGGGGGGGGCTAGGTTCTGAGCAGTTCTTC.